Each of the 3 T cell receptor beta chains below was sequenced from the same sample in a study of OX40 agonist ivuxolimab in advanced cancers. Produced via immunoSEQ multiplex PCR; TCRdb's table is partial and in-frame only. Here the sample spans fewer than 70,000 clones, 77% being singletons. This specimen was CD4+ or CD8+ T cells sorted from blood, taken in a trial of the OX40 agonist ivuxolimab. The origin of the receptors is an adult with an advanced solid tumor such as melanoma, head and neck, liver or kidney cancer.

The chain couples TRBV11-2 to TRBJ2-7; no clear D. This CDR3 contains 11 residues. Per germline, CDR1 SGHAT and CDR2 FQNNGV. Trimming removed 4 bases from V and 5 bases from J, with 6 bases in between. The CDR3 loop reads CASSSFHEQYF. The DNA of the CDR3 is TGTGCCAGCAGCTCCTTCCACGAGCAGTACTTC.

This clone was observed once. The chain carries TRBV18 and TRBJ1-5; possible D gene TRBD1, 5 bases. Germline V CDR1 and CDR2: KGHSH, LQKENI. The CDR3 contains 14 residues. V was trimmed by 2 bases and J by 3 bases, leaving 8 bases between them. CDR3 amino acids: CASSPSTVNQPQHF. CDR3 coding DNA: TGTGCCAGCTCACCATCGACAGTCAATCAGCCCCAGCATTTT.

This sequence joins TRBV14 and TRBJ1-4; TRBD1 is a possible D gene (5 bases). Germline loops: CDR1 SGHDN, CDR2 FVKESK. The V end lost 4 bases, the J end lost 0 bases, and 6 bases lay between the germline ends. This CDR3 comprises 14 residues. The CDR3 region is CASSRQTTNEKLFF. CDR3 nucleotide sequence: TGTGCCAGCAGCCGACAGACAACTAATGAAAAACTGTTTTTT.